The clone carrying this T cell receptor (beta chain) was observed many times. These data come from a study of T cells after yellow fever vaccination. TCRdb itself ran the 5' RACE reads through MiXCR, one entry per CDR3 protein. The sample has tens of thousands of distinct CDR3 sequences, approximately 7% seen once. This CDR3 region has 14 residues. V trimming: 1 base; J trimming: 7 bases; junction bases outside the gene matches: 5. CDR1 is LNHNV, CDR2 YYDKDF, per germline (reference sequence). The sequence derives from a man aged 25 to 40 who received the YFV17D yellow fever vaccine. The chain employs TRBV15 and TRBJ1-2; 8 bases line up with TRBD1. Here the sequenced sample was CD8+ T cells sorted from PBMCs, taken 15 days after the yellow fever booster vaccination. In DNA, the CDR3 is TGTGCCACCAGCAGAGCCGGGACAGGTTTTGGCTACACCTTC. It specifies CATSRAGTGFGYTF.